This T cell receptor beta chain was sequenced during a study of blood T cells in healthy people across ages. Study outcomes and limitations: Any conclusive comparison of naive versus antigen-experienced cells was prevented by using unsorted PBMCs. Naive T cell percentage by flow cytometry tracked strongly with beta diversity. Age showed a roughly linear inverse relationship with TCR beta diversity per million T cells.

A remark on this clonotype: Its antigen is as yet unknown.

It was with a sample-barcoded 5' primer and a J-beta primer mix that a second PCR of roughly 7 to 12 cycles was run. TCRdb passed the 5' RACE reads through MiXCR, listing each CDR3 protein once. The sample shows 650,000 to 950,000 distinct CDR3 sequences, under 45% of them seen only once. Isolation yielded PBMCs, at least 7 million per sample, in every case. The length of the CDR3 is 14 residues. V was clipped by 3 bases and J by 10 bases, with 19 bases between them. CDR1 and CDR2 (germline): DFQATT, SNEGSKA (reference sequence). The source material was blood. The chain links TRBV20-1 to TRBJ2-1; the D gene is possibly TRBD1 (5 bases). The sequence was obtained from a man aged 55 to 70 in good health. This CDR3 is CSASGARSSYEQFF. The CDR3, as DNA: TGCAGTGCTAGTGGGGCGAGAAGCTCCTACGAGCAGTTCTTC.